The present TCR beta chain was sequenced within a study of shared clonotypes between healthy human individuals. General study findings and limits: Relative to clonotypes present in all four donors, those not shared had lower generation probabilities.

Details on this clone: Its matching antigen is unknown.

Each replicate PCR on the sorted subsets used 200 to 250 ng DNA (around 30,000 T cell genomes). Method: immunoSEQ multiplex PCR; TCRdb's copy keeps in-frame clones and lacks some. Altogether about 1.1 million clones are present, around 82% being singletons, with the ten largest covering roughly 0.55%. The receptor's source is a man between 18 and 29 years old in good health. Some clones in this sample may be carry-over from other donors' samples. Material: memory CD4+ T cells from PBMCs. Subset of the sample: CD45RA-negative fraction.

The CDR3 DNA reads TGTGCCAGCAGCTTAGCTTGGGTCGGGACCCAGTACTTC. Translation: CASSLAWVGTQYF. The chain joins TRBV7-2 to TRBJ2-5, with D unresolved. This CDR3 spans 13 amino acids. Trimming left V 0 bases short and J 7 bases short, with 9 bases between. CDR1 SGHTA and CDR2 FQGNSA come from the germline V gene.